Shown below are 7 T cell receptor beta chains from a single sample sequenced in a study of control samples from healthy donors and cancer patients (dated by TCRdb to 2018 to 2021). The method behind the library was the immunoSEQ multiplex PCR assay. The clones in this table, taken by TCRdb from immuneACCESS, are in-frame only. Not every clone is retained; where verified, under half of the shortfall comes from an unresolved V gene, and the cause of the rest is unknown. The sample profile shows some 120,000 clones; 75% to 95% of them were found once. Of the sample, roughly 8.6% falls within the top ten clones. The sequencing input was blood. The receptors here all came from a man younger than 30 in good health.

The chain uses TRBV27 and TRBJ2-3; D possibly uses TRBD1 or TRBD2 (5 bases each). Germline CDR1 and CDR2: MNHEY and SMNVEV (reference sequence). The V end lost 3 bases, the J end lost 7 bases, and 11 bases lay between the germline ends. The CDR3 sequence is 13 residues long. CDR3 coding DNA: TGTGCCAGCAGTTTCAGGGAGCGAAATACGCAGTATTTT. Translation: CASSFRERNTQYF.

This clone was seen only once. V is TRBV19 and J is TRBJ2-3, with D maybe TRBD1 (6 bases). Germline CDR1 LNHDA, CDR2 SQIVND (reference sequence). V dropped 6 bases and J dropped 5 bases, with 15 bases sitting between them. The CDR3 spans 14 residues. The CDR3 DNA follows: TGTGCCAGTAGCCTCAGGACAGACCGAGATACGCAGTATTTT. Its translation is CASSLRTDRDTQYF.

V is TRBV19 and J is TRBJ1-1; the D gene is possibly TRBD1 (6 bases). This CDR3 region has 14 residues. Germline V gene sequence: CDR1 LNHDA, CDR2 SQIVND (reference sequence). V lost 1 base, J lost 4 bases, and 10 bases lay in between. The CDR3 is CASSIATGPTEAFF. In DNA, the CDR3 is TGTGCCAGTAGTATAGCGACAGGTCCCACTGAAGCTTTCTTT.

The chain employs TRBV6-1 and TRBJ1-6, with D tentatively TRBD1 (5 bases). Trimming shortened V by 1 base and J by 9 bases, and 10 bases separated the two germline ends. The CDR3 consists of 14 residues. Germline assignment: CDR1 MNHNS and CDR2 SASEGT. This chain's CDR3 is CASSEDRLGSPLHF. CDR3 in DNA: TGTGCCAGCAGTGAAGACAGGTTGGGTTCACCCCTCCACTTT.

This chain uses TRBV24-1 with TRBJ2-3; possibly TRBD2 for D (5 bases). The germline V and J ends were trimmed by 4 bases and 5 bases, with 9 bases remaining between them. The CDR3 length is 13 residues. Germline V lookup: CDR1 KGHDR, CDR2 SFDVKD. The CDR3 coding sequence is TGTGCCACCAGTGACTCCGGAGGAGATACGCAGTATTTT. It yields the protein CATSDSGGDTQYF.

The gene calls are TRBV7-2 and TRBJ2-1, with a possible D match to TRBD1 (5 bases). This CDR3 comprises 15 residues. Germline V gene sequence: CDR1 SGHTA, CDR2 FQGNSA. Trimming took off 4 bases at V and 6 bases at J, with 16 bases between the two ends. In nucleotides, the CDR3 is TGTGCCAGCAGCTGGGGCCCGTATGGGCGCAATGAGCAGTTCTTC. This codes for CASSWGPYGRNEQFF.

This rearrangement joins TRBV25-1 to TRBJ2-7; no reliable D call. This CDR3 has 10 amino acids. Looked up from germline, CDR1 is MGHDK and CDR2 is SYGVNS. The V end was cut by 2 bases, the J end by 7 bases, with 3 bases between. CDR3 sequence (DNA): TGTGCCAGCAGTGAAGAGGAGCAGTACTTC. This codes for CASSEEEQYF.